One sample yielded the 10 T cell receptor beta chains listed below, sequenced in a study of CD8 T cells in Susac syndrome. RNA totalling about 0.5 to 1 ug underwent reverse transcription with random hexamers. TCRdb recomputed calls from the immunoSEQ multiplex PCR reads with MiXCR, one row per CDR3 protein. In the table there are around 220,000 distinct CDR3 sequences, about 93% of which are singletons. The sample consisted of CD8+ T cells from PBMCs. These receptors were taken from a human donor with multiple sclerosis.

This clonotype was picked up one time. V and J are TRBV9 and TRBJ2-7, with D possibly TRBD2 on 7 matching bases. This CDR3 comprises 15 residues. Germline V CDR1 and CDR2: SGDLS, YYNGEE. V was pared by 4 bases and J by 3 bases, with 17 bases between. CDR3 in amino acids: CASSPGGTPGYEQYF. DNA of the CDR3: TGTGCCAGCAGCCCCGGGGGGACACCAGGCTACGAGCAGTACTTC.

The chain couples TRBV20-1 to TRBJ2-1; D unclear. The CDR3 consists of 14 residues. Trimming removed 5 bases at V and 6 bases at J, with 17 bases between. Germline CDR1 reads DFQATT; CDR2 reads SNEGSKA (reference sequence). The CDR3 DNA reads as TGCAGTGCTTTTTCCTACCGGACGCGCAATGAGCAGTTCTTC. Translation gives CSAFSYRTRNEQFF.

The V and J genes are TRBV7-9 and TRBJ1-1; no clear D. V was clipped by 0 bases and J by 0 bases, with 17 bases between them. The CDR3 is 18 amino acids. Germline lookup yields CDR1 SEHNR and CDR2 FQNEAQ (reference sequence). CDR3 DNA sequence: TGTGCCAGCAGCTTAGCGCTGTTGGAGTCAGGCATGAACACTGAAGCTTTCTTT. As protein: CASSLALLESGMNTEAFF.

This chain uses TRBV20-1 with TRBJ1-1; the D gene is possibly TRBD1 (6 bases). The CDR3 spans 11 residues. Germline V gene data show CDR1 as DFQATT and CDR2 as SNEGSKA (reference sequence). In DNA, the CDR3 is TGCGGAACAGGGAGGATGGATGAAGCTTTCTTT. Its translation: CGTGRMDEAFF.

The rearrangement uses TRBV4-1 and TRBJ2-1; D ambiguous. Looked up from germline, CDR1 is MGHRA and CDR2 is YSYEKL. The CDR3 has 14 amino acids. V gave up 1 base and J gave up 5 bases, with 9 bases separating them. The DNA of the CDR3 is TGCGCCAGCAGCCAAGTCGGTAACGACAATGAGCAGTTCTTC. This gives the protein CASSQVGNDNEQFF.

The chain employs TRBV3-1 and TRBJ2-5; 9 nucleotides match TRBD2. J was trimmed by 0 bases and V by 0 bases; bases with no gene match: 8. There are 18 residues in the CDR3. Germline lookup yields CDR1 LGHDT and CDR2 YNNKEL (reference sequence). The CDR3 nucleotides are TGTGCCAGCAGCCAAGATAGGGCTAGCGGGGAGTACCAAGAGACCCAGTACTTC. Its translation: CASSQDRASGEYQETQYF.

This chain uses TRBV19 with TRBJ2-2; 7 bases are shared with TRBD1. Germline assignment: CDR1 LNHDA and CDR2 SQIVND (reference sequence). This CDR3 region has 16 residues. V lost 3 bases, J lost 6 bases, and 10 bases stayed unmatched. The CDR3 is CASSIILTGAAGELFF. CDR3 sequence (DNA): TGTGCCAGTAGTATTATCCTCACAGGGGCGGCCGGGGAGCTGTTTTTT.

This rearrangement joins TRBV5-1 to TRBJ1-1; D unclear. V was cut by 5 bases and J by 1 base, with 9 bases left in between. Germline V lookup: CDR1 SGHRS, CDR2 YFSETQ. CDR3 length equals 13 residues. The CDR3 reads CASSPYRNTEAFF. As DNA, the CDR3 is TGCGCCAGCAGTCCTTACAGGAACACTGAAGCTTTCTTT.

The sample holds one count of this clonotype. The chain has TRBV30 and TRBJ2-1; D is undetermined. Trimming cost V 0 bases and J 5 bases, with 2 bases left between them. This CDR3 comprises 11 residues. CDR1 is GTSNPN and CDR2 is SVGIG in the germline V gene (reference sequence). CDR3 region: CAWSVNNEQFF. The CDR3 nucleotides read TGTGCCTGGAGTGTTAACAATGAGCAGTTCTTC. The full variable domain, with the rest looked up from reference TRBV30 and TRBJ2-1, is SQTIHQWPATLVQPVGSPLSLECTVEGTSNPNLYWYRQAAGRGLQLLFYSVGIGQISSEVPQNLSASRPQDRQFILSSKKLLLSDSGFYLCAWSVNNEQFFGPGTRLTVL.

This clonotype came up once. The V gene is TRBV19, the J gene TRBJ2-2; D gene ambiguous. The CDR3 is made up of 11 amino acids. With 7 bases removed from V and 7 bases from J, the gap between germline ends came to 7 bases. CDR1 is LNHDA, CDR2 SQIVND, per germline (reference sequence). CDR3 residues: CASIGGGELFF. The DNA of the CDR3 is TGTGCCAGTATTGGTGGCGGGGAGCTGTTTTTT.